The 15 T cell receptor beta chains reported below all come from one sample, sequenced in a study of blood T cell repertoires in COVID-19. Sequenced by immunoSEQ multiplex PCR; TCRdb stores in-frame clones only, minus some. This sample has 160,000 or so clones, with 65% to 90% found just once. The sequenced sample consisted of peripheral blood. The receptor set was obtained from a human donor in a cohort sampled during active COVID-19.

The chain joins TRBV4-3 to TRBJ2-2, with TRBD1 identical over 8 bases. From germline, CDR1 is LGHNA and CDR2 YSLEER. The CDR3 extends over 17 amino acids. Trimming cost V 3 bases and J 0 bases; bases outside gene matches: 6. The DNA for the CDR3 is TGCGCCAGCAGCCACGGAGACAGGGGCGCGAACACCGGGGAGCTGTTTTTT. Translating it yields CASSHGDRGANTGELFF.

The chain combines TRBV5-1 with TRBJ1-1, with 7 bases identical to TRBD1. Germline trimming cut 0 bases from V and 2 bases from J; bases unmatched to any gene: 10. The germline V gene encodes CDR1 SGHRS and CDR2 YFSETQ. The CDR3 spans 17 residues. The DNA of the CDR3 is TGCGCCAGCAGCTTGGGCCCCCAGGGACAGCTTAACACTGAAGCTTTCTTT. Protein sequence: CASSLGPQGQLNTEAFF.

The chain couples TRBV27 to TRBJ1-6; 7 nucleotides match TRBD1. V trimming: 5 bases; J trimming: 11 bases; junction bases outside the gene matches: 9. The germline gives CDR1 MNHEY, CDR2 SMNVEV (reference sequence). CDR3 length: 14 residues. Written as DNA, the CDR3 is TGTGCCAGCAGTCCGAGGACAGGCCCGCCACCCCTCCACTTT. As protein: CASSPRTGPPPLHF.

The chain is built from TRBV6-5 and TRBJ1-1, with D unclear. The CDR3 consists of 12 residues. Germline-derived CDR1 and CDR2 are MNHEY and SVGAGI. V lost 10 bases and J lost 2, with 11 bases in between. CDR3 protein: CAITAVNTEAFF. In DNA form, the CDR3 reads TGTGCCATCACAGCGGTAAACACTGAAGCTTTCTTT.

V gene TRBV5-4 combines with J gene TRBJ1-5; no clear D. Trimming stripped 4 bases from V and 6 bases from J, with 14 bases between. Germline lookup yields CDR1 SGHNT and CDR2 YYREEE (reference sequence). This CDR3 has 14 amino acids. CDR3 sequence: CASSPAREGQPQHF. CDR3 bases: TGTGCCAGCAGCCCCGCTCGGGAGGGTCAGCCCCAGCATTTT.

The rearrangement joins TRBV7-9 to TRBJ2-7, with a weak D call TRBD2 (5 bases). Trimming cost V 1 base and J 7 bases, with 17 bases left between them. Germline CDR1 and CDR2: SEHNR and FQNEAQ (reference sequence). The CDR3 length is 15 residues. CDR3 sequence reads: CASSLVSVQTGEQYF. For the CDR3, the DNA is TGTGCCAGCAGCTTAGTGTCGGTCCAAACGGGGGAGCAGTACTTC. Combining the CDR3 with reference TRBV7-9 and TRBJ2-7 gives the whole variable domain DTGVSQNPRHKITKRGQNVTFRCDPISEHNRLYWYRQTLGQGPEFLTYFQNEAQLEKSRLLSDRFSAERPKGSFSTLEIQRTEQGDSAMYLCASSLVSVQTGEQYFGPGTRLTVT.

CDR3 sequence reads: CASSEGQVFTYNSPLHF. CDR3 DNA sequence: TGTGCCAGCAGTGAGGGACAGGTCTTCACCTATAATTCACCCCTCCACTTT. The V gene is TRBV6-1, the J gene TRBJ1-6; 8 nucleotides line up with TRBD1. V shed 3 bases, J shed 2 bases, and the junction held 6 bases outside the gene matches. The CDR3 extends over 17 amino acids. Germline V lookup: CDR1 MNHNS, CDR2 SASEGT.

The J gene is TRBJ1-6, the V gene TRBV5-1; the D gene is possibly TRBD1 (5 bases). V was shortened by 0 bases and J by 9 bases, with 13 bases between the two germline ends. Germline V CDR1 and CDR2: SGHRS, YFSETQ. This CDR3 is built from 15 residues. CDR3: CASSLDRGSGSPLHF. CDR3 DNA: TGCGCCAGCAGCTTGGATCGGGGGTCGGGTTCACCCCTCCACTTT.

The rearrangement joins TRBV4-3 to TRBJ1-2; a possible D gene is TRBD1 (5 bases). The CDR3 contains 15 residues. V lost 5 bases and J lost 2, with 15 bases in between. In germline, CDR1 is LGHNA, CDR2 YSLEER. The CDR3 loop reads CASSRAIGANYGYTF. The CDR3 coding sequence is TGCGCCAGCAGCAGGGCGATAGGGGCGAACTATGGCTACACCTTC.

The chain joins TRBV6-5 to TRBJ2-1; 10 bases are a match to TRBD2. The CDR3 has 16 amino acids. Germline V gene sequence: CDR1 MNHEY, CDR2 SVGAGI. The V gene end was trimmed by 3 bases and the J gene end by 2 bases; junction bases not matched to a gene: 4. The CDR3 DNA reads TGTGCCAGCAGTTATACAAGCGGGAGGGCCTACAATGAGCAGTTCTTC. Translated: CASSYTSGRAYNEQFF.

This sequence joins TRBV6-5 and TRBJ2-7; D not certain. This CDR3 comprises 14 residues. Germline V CDR1 and CDR2: MNHEY, SVGAGI. Deletions cut 5 bases from V and 3 bases from J, with 14 bases between. The CDR3 coding sequence is TGTGCCAGCAGTCCCCGCGGCTACCTCTACGAGCAGTACTTC. This gives the protein CASSPRGYLYEQYF.

The V call is TRBV5-6, the J call TRBJ1-4, with unresolved D. Trimming left V 1 base short and J 8 bases short, with 12 bases between. This CDR3 region has 14 residues. The germline gives CDR1 SGHDT, CDR2 YYEEEE. CDR3 protein: CASSLLGVREKLFF. The CDR3 nucleotides are TGTGCCAGCAGCTTGCTCGGGGTGCGCGAAAAACTGTTTTTT.

This clone occurred a few times. The chain combines TRBV7-9 with TRBJ2-7; 7 bases are a match to TRBD2. This CDR3 contains 17 residues. Germline trimming cut 5 bases from V and 7 bases from J; bases unmatched to any gene: 20. CDR1 SEHNR and CDR2 FQNEAQ come from the germline V gene (reference sequence). CDR3 protein: CASSHFGGLGSKREQYF. CDR3 bases: TGTGCCAGCAGCCACTTTGGAGGACTAGGGTCTAAGAGGGAGCAGTACTTC.

The chain employs TRBV7-6 and TRBJ2-2, with 12 nucleotides matching TRBD2. The trim removed 6 bases at V and 1 base at J, leaving 0 bases unmatched. The CDR3 length is 15 residues. The germline CDR1 and CDR2 sequences are SGHVS and FNYEAQ. The DNA of the CDR3 is TGTGCCAGCAGACTAGCGGGAGGGAACACCGGGGAGCTGTTTTTT. Encoded protein: CASRLAGGNTGELFF. Full variable domain (rest looked up from reference TRBV7-6 and TRBJ2-2): GAGVSQSPRYKVTKRGQDVALRCDPISGHVSLYWYRQALGQGPEFLTYFNYEAQQDKSGLPNDRFSAERPEGSISTLTIQRTEQRDSAMYRCASRLAGGNTGELFFGEGSRLTVL.

V and J are TRBV6-6 and TRBJ2-2; weak D call: TRBD1 (5 bases). Germline-derived CDR1 and CDR2 are MNHNY and SVGAGI (reference sequence). The CDR3 has 15 residues. With 0 bases removed from V and 6 bases from J, the gap between germline ends came to 11 bases. The CDR3 region is CASSYSKGVPGELFF. In DNA form, the CDR3 reads TGTGCCAGCAGTTACTCGAAAGGGGTTCCCGGGGAGCTGTTTTTT.